This T cell receptor beta chain was captured in a study of response to subunit inactivated influenza vaccine. Notes on the study in general: Authors suggested seasonal influenza vaccinations each recruit few new T cells.

Germline V gene lookup returns CDR1 DFQATT and CDR2 SNEGSKA (reference sequence). With V trimmed by 6 bases and J by 2 bases, 8 bases remained unmatched. There are 14 residues in the CDR3. Points on this clonotype: The antigen remains undetermined.

TCRdb re-analysed the RT-PCR reads in MiXCR, keeping a single row per CDR3 protein. The sample comprises about 580,000 distinct CDR3 sequences, 13% to 15% of which are singletons, and roughly 11% rests with the top ten. Specimen: PBMCs from blood, collected 11 to 12 days after vaccination. This clonotype was obtained from a man over 45 who received an inactivated influenza vaccine. The rearrangement links TRBV20-1 to TRBJ2-7; 9 bases match TRBD1. DNA of the CDR3: TGCAGTGCCAAGGGACAGGGTGGCGCCTACGAGCAGTACTTC. This codes for CSAKGQGGAYEQYF.